Described below is a single TCR beta chain sequence and its context. The antigen is not known. The authors ran the immunoSEQ assay, v3.0, at survey level. Sequencing had a target that covered about 40,000-50,000 T-cell genomes per sample. TCRdb's table, derived via immunoSEQ multiplex PCR, lists solely in-frame clones and lacks some. The profile covers under 20,000 clones, with approximately 80% appearing a single time and around 4.3% taken by the ten largest. Trimming removed 6 bases from V and 4 bases from J, with 7 bases in between. Germline values: CDR1 MNHNS, CDR2 SASEGT. The CDR3 extends over 11 amino acids. This specimen comes from a study of long-term antiretroviral therapy in people with HIV. No fewer than two post-ART and no fewer than one pre-ART PBMC samples existed for each donor. General study findings and limits: With ART, diversity went up but was still lower than in transplant donor controls. Documentation of ART adherence, viral resistance or therapy changes was absent.

The chain combines TRBV6-1 with TRBJ2-7; D unresolved. Sequencing used unsorted PBMCs, obtained 0.1 years before starting antiretroviral therapy. This TCR came from a man between 18 and 29 years old with HIV. The CDR3 bases are TGTGCCAGCAGGGTAGAGTACGAGCAGTACTTC. It encodes CASRVEYEQYF.